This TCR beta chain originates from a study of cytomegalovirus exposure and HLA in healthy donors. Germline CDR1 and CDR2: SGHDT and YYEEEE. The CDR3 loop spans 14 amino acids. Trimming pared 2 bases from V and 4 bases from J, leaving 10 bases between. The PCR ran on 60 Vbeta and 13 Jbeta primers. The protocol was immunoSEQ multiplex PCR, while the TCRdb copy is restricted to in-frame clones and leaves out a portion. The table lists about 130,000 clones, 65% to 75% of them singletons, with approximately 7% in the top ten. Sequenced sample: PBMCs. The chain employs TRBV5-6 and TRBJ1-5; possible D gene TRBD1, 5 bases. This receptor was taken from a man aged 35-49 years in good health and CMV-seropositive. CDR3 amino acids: CASSFRGWNQPQHF. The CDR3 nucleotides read TGTGCCAGCAGCTTCCGGGGGTGGAATCAGCCCCAGCATTTT.